These 23 T cell receptor beta chains were sequenced from one sample in a study of graft-versus-host responses after intestinal transplantation. Only in-frame clones appear in the TCRdb table, and some are missing; sequencing was by immunoSEQ multiplex PCR. The repertoire holds about 12,000 clones, with 35% as singletons. The study plated 200,000 CFSE-labeled responders with 200,000 irradiated, violet-dye-labeled stimulators. Sample: alloreactive CD8+ T cells from a mixed lymphocyte reaction culture, taken before intestinal transplant. Specified subset: CFSE-low proliferating T cells sorted from roughly six-day pre-transplant mixed lymphocyte reaction (GvH or HvG direction). The receptor set was obtained from a human patient who received an intestinal transplant.

The chain is built from TRBV27 and TRBJ2-3; D uncertain. With 3 bases removed from V and 5 bases from J, the gap between germline ends came to 6 bases. Germline-derived CDR1 and CDR2 are MNHEY and SMNVEV (reference sequence). This CDR3 region has 12 residues. CDR3 amino acids: CASSFIGDTQYF. DNA of the CDR3: TGTGCCAGCAGTTTTATAGGAGATACGCAGTATTTT.

The V gene is TRBV7-6, the J gene TRBJ2-7, with no clear D. The CDR3 loop spans 13 amino acids. The V gene's germline CDR1 is SGHVS and CDR2 FNYEAQ. V was trimmed by 3 bases and J by 2 bases, leaving 8 bases between them. CDR3: CASSLEVTYEQYF. The CDR3 region has the DNA TGTGCCAGCAGCTTGGAAGTGACCTACGAGCAGTACTTC.

In its sample, this clone was seen a few times. This chain links TRBV19 with TRBJ1-5, with D possibly matching TRBD1 (6 bases). CDR1 and CDR2 (germline): LNHDA, SQIVND (reference sequence). CDR3 length: 11 amino acids. V lost 9 bases, J lost 6 bases, and 9 bases lay in between. Here the CDR3 reads CASRGGQPQHF. In DNA form, the CDR3 reads TGTGCCAGCAGGGGCGGTCAGCCCCAGCATTTT. The full variable domain, completed using reference TRBV19 and TRBJ1-5, is DGGITQSPKYLFRKEGQNVTLSCEQNLNHDAMYWYRQDPGQGLRLIYYSQIVNDFQKGDIAEGYSVSREKKESFPLTVTSAQKNPTAFYLCASRGGQPQHFGDGTRLSIL.

The chain is built from TRBV5-5 and TRBJ1-2, with D perhaps TRBD1 (6 bases). The CDR3 extends over 16 amino acids. The V gene's germline CDR1 is SGHKS and CDR2 YYEKEE (reference sequence). V was shortened by 7 bases and J by 4 bases, with 23 bases between the two germline ends. CDR3 in amino acids: CASGTIFSRKTYGYTF. In DNA, the CDR3 is TGTGCCAGCGGGACAATTTTCTCGCGAAAGACCTATGGCTACACCTTC.

The chain recombines TRBV19 with TRBJ2-1; no definite D call. The germline gives CDR1 LNHDA, CDR2 SQIVND (reference sequence). This CDR3 contains 16 residues. Trimming shortened V by 3 bases and J by 0 bases, and 12 bases separated the two germline ends. This chain's CDR3 is CASSMAPLISYNEQFF. For the CDR3, the DNA is TGTGCCAGTAGTATGGCGCCACTCATCTCCTACAATGAGCAGTTCTTC.

The V call is TRBV19, the J call TRBJ2-5, with D possibly TRBD2 on 6 matching bases. In germline, CDR1 is LNHDA, CDR2 SQIVND (reference sequence). Trimming removed 0 bases from V and 2 bases from J, with 19 bases in between. CDR3 size: 18 residues. The CDR3: CASSIDGAGSSKQETQYF. As DNA, the CDR3 is TGTGCCAGTAGTATAGATGGGGCGGGATCCTCCAAGCAAGAGACCCAGTACTTC.

This clone was counted a few times. This chain links TRBV10-1 with TRBJ2-2, with D maybe TRBD1 (5 bases). The V gene's germline CDR1 is WNHNN and CDR2 SYGVQD (reference sequence). The CDR3 runs 24 residues. Trimming left V 2 bases short and J 4 bases short, with 38 bases between. The CDR3 is CASSEAGRGWGNHSRGWGTGELFF. CDR3 nucleotide sequence: TGCGCCAGCAGTGAGGCTGGTAGGGGTTGGGGTAACCACAGTAGGGGTTGGGGCACCGGGGAGCTGTTTTTT.

This clone rates as medium-sized. The chain recombines TRBV19 with TRBJ2-7; unclear D gene. The CDR3 loop spans 17 amino acids. V gave up 3 bases and J gave up 4 bases, with 22 bases separating them. Germline lookup yields CDR1 LNHDA and CDR2 SQIVND (reference sequence). The CDR3 sequence: CASSMNLWVAHSYEQYF. CDR3 coding DNA: TGTGCCAGTAGTATGAATTTGTGGGTAGCTCACTCTTACGAGCAGTACTTC. The full variable domain, in which reference TRBV19 and TRBJ2-7 provide the parts outside the CDR3, is DGGITQSPKYLFRKEGQNVTLSCEQNLNHDAMYWYRQDPGQGLRLIYYSQIVNDFQKGDIAEGYSVSREKKESFPLTVTSAQKNPTAFYLCASSMNLWVAHSYEQYFGPGTRLTVT.

This clone was seen a handful of times. An end of the junction differs from the germline gene, which may be a read error. The rearrangement joins TRBV4-1 to TRBJ2-7, with D perhaps matching TRBD1 (6 bases). There are 13 residues in the CDR3. Germline V gene sequence: CDR1 MGHRA, CDR2 YSYEKL. In DNA form, the CDR3 reads TGTGCCAGCAGCCATACAGGGACGTACGAGCAGTACTTC. Residues: CASSHTGTYEQYF.

This clone qualifies as medium-sized. The chain uses TRBV28 and TRBJ1-4; D gene uncertain. The CDR3 is 14 residues long. Trimming removed 4 bases at V and 7 bases at J, with 13 bases between. CDR1 is MDHEN and CDR2 is SYDVKM in the germline V gene. CDR3 sequence: CASSSRAQSEKLFF. CDR3 DNA sequence: TGTGCCAGCAGTTCGCGGGCGCAAAGTGAAAAACTGTTTTTT.

This clone has a handful of counts. The chain uses TRBV27 and TRBJ2-1; D is ambiguous. CDR3 length: 13 residues. Germline assignment: CDR1 MNHEY and CDR2 SMNVEV (reference sequence). V shed 2 bases and J shed 0 bases, with 2 bases lying between them. Here the CDR3 reads CASSLASYNEQFF. DNA of the CDR3: TGTGCCAGCAGTTTAGCCTCCTACAATGAGCAGTTCTTC.

This clone was found a few times. This chain connects TRBV7-3 to TRBJ1-2; 9 bases match TRBD1. Trimming cost V 4 bases and J 3 bases; bases outside gene matches: 9. Per germline, CDR1 SGHTA and CDR2 FQGTGA. There are 16 residues in the CDR3. CDR3 amino acids: CASSSHSWTGDYGYTF. The DNA for the CDR3 is TGTGCCAGCAGCTCTCACTCCTGGACAGGGGACTATGGCTACACCTTC.

This clone is judged medium-sized. The gene calls are TRBV10-1 and TRBJ2-7, with D perhaps given as TRBD1 or TRBD2 (5 bases each). The CDR3 is 15 residues long. Looked up from germline, CDR1 is WNHNN and CDR2 is SYGVQD (reference sequence). The V end was cut by 10 bases, the J end by 2 bases, with 21 bases between. CDR3 coding DNA: TGCGCCAACCTAGTCCGGGACCCACTAACCTACGAGCAGTACTTC. Translating it yields CANLVRDPLTYEQYF.

This clone appeared a few times. The chain is built from TRBV25-1 and TRBJ2-1; D is perhaps TRBD1 (5 bases). This CDR3 comprises 17 residues. Trimming cost V 4 bases and J 8 bases, with 24 bases left between them. Germline V gene data show CDR1 as MGHDK and CDR2 as SYGVNS. The CDR3 spells CASSGVGSQGYFYEQFF. The CDR3 nucleotides are TGTGCCAGCAGTGGAGTGGGTAGTCAGGGTTATTTTTATGAGCAGTTCTTC.

This chain joins TRBV6-5 and TRBJ2-1, with TRBD1 as a possible D gene (6 bases). The V gene lost 7 bases and the J gene lost 15 bases, with 16 bases spanning the gap. Per the germline V gene, CDR1 is MNHEY and CDR2 is SVGAGI. The CDR3 runs to 11 residues. CDR3: CASTLDSWGFF. CDR3 DNA: TGTGCCAGCACTCTGGACAGTTGGGGGTTCTTC.

V is TRBV6-5 and J is TRBJ2-1; D is perhaps TRBD2 (6 bases). CDR3 length equals 14 residues. CDR1 and CDR2 from the germline V gene are MNHEY and SVGAGI. V lost 5 bases, J lost 3 bases, and 11 bases lay in between. The CDR3 nucleotides are TGTGCCAGCAGTGGGCAGCGGGTCTACAATGAGCAGTTCTTC. Amino acid sequence: CASSGQRVYNEQFF.

V usage is TRBV30 and J usage is TRBJ2-7, with D perhaps being TRBD1 or TRBD2 (5 bases each). There are 12 residues in the CDR3. V dropped 3 bases and J dropped 7 bases, with 13 bases sitting between them. Germline V gene data show CDR1 as GTSNPN and CDR2 as SVGIG (reference sequence). Written as DNA, the CDR3 is TGTGCCTGGAGCCCCACGGGACCGGAGCAGTACTTC. Its protein product is CAWSPTGPEQYF.

The rearrangement links TRBV5-4 to TRBJ1-3; D uncertain. The CDR3 contains 15 residues. Per germline, CDR1 SGHNT and CDR2 YYREEE (reference sequence). The V and J ends lost 3 bases and 3 bases respectively, with 13 bases between them. The CDR3 DNA follows: TGTGCCAGCAGCTCCGGACCTGGAAGTGGAAACACCATATATTTT. This gives the protein CASSSGPGSGNTIYF. The complete variable domain, with remaining parts taken from reference TRBV5-4 and TRBJ1-3, reads ETGVTQSPTHLIKTRGQQVTLRCSSQSGHNTVSWYQQALGQGPQFIFQYYREEENGRGNFPPRFSGLQFPNYSSELNVNALELDDSALYLCASSSGPGSGNTIYFGEGSWLTVV.

There are a few counts of this clone. The genes are TRBV30 and TRBJ2-1; the D is unclear. Trimming left V 0 bases short and J 2 bases short, with 11 bases between. CDR1 is GTSNPN, CDR2 SVGIG, per germline (reference sequence). There are 15 residues in the CDR3. In DNA, the CDR3 is TGTGCCTGGAGTGTAAGCAGCCCGACCTACAATGAGCAGTTCTTC. Encoded protein: CAWSVSSPTYNEQFF.

This chain joins TRBV7-2 and TRBJ2-3; a possible D gene is TRBD2 (6 bases). Germline V gene sequence: CDR1 SGHTA, CDR2 FQGNSA. V lost 5 bases and J 5 bases, leaving 26 bases between the germline ends. The CDR3 loop spans 18 amino acids. The CDR3 nucleotides are TGTGCCAGCAGCCCATCGCAGGAGGGGCTAGCGCCCCAAGATACGCAGTATTTT. Encoded protein: CASSPSQEGLAPQDTQYF.

This clone turned up a few times. This chain links TRBV7-9 with TRBJ2-5; D might be TRBD1 (8 bases). The CDR3 sequence is 14 residues long. CDR1 is SEHNR and CDR2 is FQNEAQ in the germline V gene (reference sequence). Trimming stripped 5 bases from V and 5 bases from J, with 15 bases between. The CDR3 DNA is TGTGCCAGCAGCCTCACAGGGGGAGGGGAGACCCAGTACTTC. Translating gives CASSLTGGGETQYF.

The V call is TRBV19, the J call TRBJ2-1; D uncertain. CDR1 LNHDA and CDR2 SQIVND come from the germline V gene (reference sequence). The V end lost 3 bases, the J end lost 5 bases, and 8 bases lay between the germline ends. The CDR3 has 13 amino acids. For the CDR3, the DNA is TGTGCCAGTAGTATGGCTCAAGACAATGAGCAGTTCTTC. This codes for CASSMAQDNEQFF.

This clone occurred a few times. The chain joins TRBV2 to TRBJ2-7; D is unresolved. Germline assignment: CDR1 SNHLY and CDR2 FYNNEI. This CDR3 region has 15 residues. V was pared by 6 bases and J by 2 bases, with 17 bases between. CDR3 bases: TGTGCCAGCAGGGATCCGATTTTATCAACCTACGAGCAGTACTTC. It codes for CASRDPILSTYEQYF.